This is a list of T cell receptor beta chains from one sample in a study of identical twins. TCRdb reprocessed the 5' RACE reads via MiXCR and lists one record per CDR3 protein. The sample has 1,800,000 or so distinct CDR3 sequences; 25% to 35% are singletons. The sequenced sample consisted of cord blood. These receptors came from a newborn girl in good health. Both conserved end residues are part of each CDR3. D genes are given only for firm matches. The size of a clone is reported for some rows only, either as once, few or many, or as a class for expanded clones.

DNA	CDR3	length	D	J	V	size
TGTGCCAGCAGCCAAGTACTTGGCGTCTCGGGCCGCTCTGGAAACACCATATATTTT	CASSQVLGVSGRSGNTIYF	19	NA	TRBJ1-3	TRBV3-1	NA
TGTGCCAGCAGTTTACGCAGGGATGTGGGCTATGGCTACACCTTC	CASSLRRDVGYGYTF	15	NA	TRBJ1-2	TRBV12-3/TRBV12-4	many
TGCGCCAGCAGCCAAGTACTAGCCAGCACAGATACGCAGTATTTT	CASSQVLASTDTQYF	15	NA	TRBJ2-3	TRBV4-1	many
TGTGCCAGCAGCCCGGTTATGGGGGGCGGGGAAGATACGCAGTATTTT	CASSPVMGGGEDTQYF	16	NA	TRBJ2-3	TRBV4-2	NA
TGCGCCAGCAGCTTGACTAGCGACACCACAGATACGCAGTATTTT	CASSLTSDTTDTQYF	15	TRBD2	TRBJ2-3	TRBV5-1	NA
TGCGCCAGCAGCTTAGTTGTCGGGTCCTACAATGAGCAGTACTTC	CASSLVVGSYNEQYF	15	NA	TRBJ2-5	TRBV5-1	few
TGTGCCAGCAGTCTACGGGGCGTAGCGGTCAATGAGCAGTACTTC	CASSLRGVAVNEQYF	15	NA	TRBJ2-7	TRBV12-3/TRBV12-4	NA
TGCAGTGCTAGAGGACTGACTGGGTTCAATTCACCCCTCCACTTT	CSARGLTGFNSPLHF	15	NA	TRBJ1-6	TRBV20-1	few
TGCAGCGTTGAACTAGCGAACACCGGGGAGCTGTTTTTT	CSVELANTGELFF	13	NA	TRBJ2-2	TRBV29-1	few
TGTGCCAGCAGCTTCTACACTAGCGAGCAGTACTTC	CASSFYTSEQYF	12	NA	TRBJ2-7	TRBV28	NA
TGTGCCAGCAGGTACTCCCATAGCTCTGGGGCCAACGTCCTGACTTTC	CASRYSHSSGANVLTF	16	NA	TRBJ2-6	TRBV6-6	few
TGTGCCAGCAGTTGCGGCTATAGCGGGGGCCCGACCGGGGAGCTGTTTTTT	CASSCGYSGGPTGELFF	17	TRBD2	TRBJ2-2	TRBV6-7	NA
TGTGCCAGCAGATCCCGGACAGGGAGCGGAAACACCATATATTTT	CASRSRTGSGNTIYF	15	TRBD1	TRBJ1-3	TRBV28	NA
TGTGCCAGCAGCCAGAACCGGGACAGGGTGTTCGGCGGGGAGCTGTTTTTT	CASSQNRDRVFGGELFF	17	TRBD1	TRBJ2-2	TRBV4-2	NA
TGTGCCAGCAGCTTGCGGGTACGAGAGACCCAGTACTTC	CASSLRVRETQYF	13	NA	TRBJ2-5	TRBV5-6	many
TGTGCCAGCAGTACGACAGGGATCAATCAGCCCCAGCATTTT	CASSTTGINQPQHF	14	TRBD1	TRBJ1-5	TRBV25-1	few
TGCGCCAGCAGCCCTCTTCCGGGACTAGCAGCGAACACCGGGGAGCTGTTTTTT	CASSPLPGLAANTGELFF	18	TRBD2	TRBJ2-2	TRBV5-1	NA
TGCGCCAGCAGCCAAACCTCTAGCGGGTACTACGAGCAGTACTTC	CASSQTSSGYYEQYF	15	TRBD2	TRBJ2-7	TRBV4-1	NA
TGTGCCAGCAGCCAAGCCGACACAGATACGCAGTATTTT	CASSQADTDTQYF	13	NA	TRBJ2-3	TRBV4-2	NA
TGTGCCAGCAGCCAAGCCAGGGGGCACAATGAGCAGTTCTTC	CASSQARGHNEQFF	14	TRBD1	TRBJ2-1	TRBV3-1	NA
TGCAGCGTTGGATTCGGGGGAAAGGGATATGGCTACACCTTC	CSVGFGGKGYGYTF	14	NA	TRBJ1-2	TRBV29-1	NA
TGTGCCAGCAGCCACCCAGCTCCGCGCGGGGGGGCTAAGTTGCAGTATTTT	CASSHPAPRGGAKLQYF	17	TRBD2	TRBJ2-3	TRBV4-2	NA